The clone carrying this TCR beta chain was detected only a few times. Its target is unknown. This entry is derived from a study of vaccination and CD4 T cells after COVID-19. Study as a whole: Overlapping spike peptides served as the stimulus for the cells. These peptides came from SARS-CoV-2 and from the common cold coronaviruses HCoV-NL63, HCoV-OC43 and HCoV-229E.

The CDR3 is 14 residues long. Per the germline V gene, CDR1 is MNHEY and CDR2 is SVGAGI. Trimming took 2 bases from V and 6 from J, leaving 12 bases between them. An Oncomine TCR Beta short-read assay was used to sequence the DNA from cultured CD4+ T cells. TCRdb recomputed calls from the PCR reads with MiXCR, one row per CDR3 protein. This sample yields roughly 8,000 distinct CDR3 sequences, of which more than 40% are seen a single time; approximately 19% belongs to the top ten. Treatment specified: approximately nine-day PBMC culture with coronavirus spike peptide pools or control peptides (ViraFEST assay). The unexposed donor gave CD4+ T cells before the COVID-19 pandemic (2011-2018).

The receptor was derived from a human donor in good health. The sequencing sample was made of CD4+ T cells from blood, cultured in vitro. The chain is built from TRBV6-5 and TRBJ2-3; D is undetermined. CDR3 amino acids: CASSYAAPQDTQYF. CDR3 DNA sequence: TGTGCCAGCAGTTACGCTGCGCCCCAGGATACGCAGTATTTT.